These 17 T cell receptor beta chains were all obtained from the same sample, sequenced in a study of blood T cells in healthy people across ages. A second about 6 to 12 cycle PCR used barcoded and J-beta primers. One entry per CDR3 protein results from TCRdb running MiXCR on the 5' RACE reads. Of some 780,000 distinct CDR3 sequences in the sample, more than 50% were seen once. The sample was blood. Receptor source: a man aged 40-55 years in good health.

This rearrangement joins TRBV20-1 to TRBJ2-3, with D possibly called TRBD1 or TRBD2 (5 bases each). Germline loops: CDR1 DFQATT, CDR2 SNEGSKA (reference sequence). V lost 6 bases and J 3 bases, leaving 13 bases between the germline ends. The CDR3 consists of 13 residues. The CDR3 sequence is CSATPGATDTQYF. CDR3 sequence (DNA): TGCAGTGCGACGCCCGGGGCAACAGATACGCAGTATTTT.

A few counts support this clonotype. CDR3 residues: CSARDRTGRHEQYF. Written as DNA, the CDR3 is TGCAGTGCTAGAGATCGTACAGGGAGGCACGAGCAGTACTTC. The rearrangement links TRBV20-1 to TRBJ2-7; tentatively, D is TRBD1 or TRBD2 (6 bases each). V was pared by 0 bases and J by 5 bases, with 14 bases between. Germline V CDR1 and CDR2: DFQATT, SNEGSKA (reference sequence). The CDR3 spans 14 residues.

The chain recombines TRBV7-2 with TRBJ1-1; no reliable D call. The CDR3 extends over 13 amino acids. Deletions cut 1 base from V and 7 bases from J, with 10 bases between. In germline, CDR1 is SGHTA, CDR2 FQGNSA. This chain's CDR3 is CASSLEPGIEAFF. The CDR3 DNA reads TGTGCCAGCAGCTTAGAGCCGGGGATTGAAGCTTTCTTT.

The chain has TRBV11-2 and TRBJ2-7, with 7 bases matching TRBD1. The CDR3 extends over 15 amino acids. The germline V gene encodes CDR1 SGHAT and CDR2 FQNNGV. Germline trimming cut 6 bases from V and 4 bases from J; bases unmatched to any gene: 12. CDR3 sequence: CASSDLNRGFYEQYF. The CDR3 nucleotides are TGTGCCAGCAGTGACCTTAACAGGGGATTTTACGAGCAGTACTTC.

The chain recombines TRBV12-3 or TRBV12-4 with TRBJ2-3, with 8 nucleotides matching TRBD2. This CDR3 spans 16 amino acids. Trimming cost V 2 bases and J 6 bases; bases outside gene matches: 10. CDR3: CASSLSWGVAGDTQYF. DNA for the CDR3: TGTGCCAGCAGTTTAAGTTGGGGAGTAGCGGGGGATACGCAGTATTTT.

The chain combines TRBV6-5 with TRBJ2-2, with 10 bases aligning to TRBD1. Germline CDR1 is MNHEY and CDR2 is SVGAGI. V was pared by 3 bases and J by 4 bases, with 2 bases of the junction left unmatched. The CDR3 has 15 amino acids. DNA of the CDR3: TGTGCCAGCAGTTATGGGACAGGGGCCACCGGGGAGCTGTTTTTT. Translation: CASSYGTGATGELFF.

The V call is TRBV7-2, the J call TRBJ2-1; D is unresolved. The CDR3 has 13 amino acids. Trimming pared 3 bases from V and 4 bases from J, leaving 7 bases between. The germline CDR1 and CDR2 sequences are SGHTA and FQGNSA. This CDR3 reads CASSFEVYNEQFF. The CDR3 coding sequence is TGTGCCAGCAGCTTCGAAGTGTACAATGAGCAGTTCTTC. Combining the CDR3 with reference TRBV7-2 and TRBJ2-1 gives the whole variable domain GAGVSQSPSNKVTEKGKDVELRCDPISGHTALYWYRQSLGQGLEFLIYFQGNSAPDKSGLPSDRFSAERTGGSVSTLTIQRTQQEDSAVYLCASSFEVYNEQFFGPGTRLTVL.

The table lists this clonotype with a few counts. The chain employs TRBV28 and TRBJ2-3; D is perhaps TRBD1 (5 bases). Trimming took off 6 bases at V and 2 bases at J, with 18 bases between the two ends. This CDR3 comprises 16 residues. The germline V gene encodes CDR1 MDHEN and CDR2 SYDVKM. The CDR3: CASRPLDMEFTDTQYF. For the CDR3, the DNA is TGTGCCAGCAGGCCCCTGGACATGGAGTTCACAGATACGCAGTATTTT.

The CDR3 sequence: CASSQGRGRTDTQYF. The DNA of the CDR3 is TGTGCCAGCAGCCAAGGCAGGGGTCGAACAGATACGCAGTATTTT. This chain connects TRBV16 to TRBJ2-3; D is perhaps TRBD1 (6 bases). Germline loops: CDR1 KGHSY, CDR2 FQNENV. The CDR3 is 15 amino acids. The V end lost 2 bases, the J end lost 3 bases, and 12 bases lay between the germline ends.

In this sample, this clonotype turned up a few times. The gene calls are TRBV28 and TRBJ2-5; tentatively, D is TRBD1 or TRBD2 (5 bases each). This CDR3 is built from 14 residues. The germline V and J ends were trimmed by 6 bases and 8 bases, with 19 bases remaining between them. The germline V gene has CDR1 MDHEN and CDR2 SYDVKM. CDR3 in amino acids: CASRGTNEGQTQYF. The DNA for the CDR3 is TGTGCCAGCAGGGGGACCAACGAGGGGCAAACCCAGTACTTC.

This chain links TRBV6-4 with TRBJ1-5, with D hard to call. The CDR3 has 14 residues. Germline lookup yields CDR1 MRHNA and CDR2 SNTAGT. With 6 bases removed from V and 7 bases from J, the gap between germline ends came to 16 bases. The CDR3, as DNA: TGTGCCAGCAGCCCCGAAGGGCAGCAACAGCCCCAGCATTTT. Translating it yields CASSPEGQQQPQHF.

The rearrangement links TRBV6-6 to TRBJ2-7; 9 bases map to TRBD1. Germline V gene sequence: CDR1 MNHNY, CDR2 SVGAGI (reference sequence). The CDR3 covers 16 residues. V gave up 8 bases and J gave up 4 bases; unmatched junction bases: 15. This CDR3 is CASGTRDRAVAYEQYF. CDR3 DNA sequence: TGTGCCAGCGGGACCCGGGACAGGGCGGTTGCTTACGAGCAGTACTTC.

The chain employs TRBV20-1 and TRBJ1-2; D call uncertain. CDR1 and CDR2 from the germline V gene are DFQATT and SNEGSKA (reference sequence). CDR3 length: 15 amino acids. Trimming pared 6 bases from V and 0 bases from J, leaving 17 bases between. In DNA, the CDR3 is TGCAGTGCAAACCACAAAGGCGGTTCTAACTATGGCTACACCTTC. It is translated as CSANHKGGSNYGYTF.

This clonotype was recorded a few times. CDR3 protein: CASSYSGLAGGPSVETQYF. The CDR3 nucleotides read TGTGCCAGCAGTTACTCCGGACTAGCGGGAGGGCCGTCGGTTGAGACCCAGTACTTC. The rearrangement links TRBV6-5 to TRBJ2-5; 15 bases map to TRBD2. The CDR3 covers 19 residues. From germline, CDR1 is MNHEY and CDR2 SVGAGI. The junction had 10 bases not matched to a gene; V was cut back by 0 bases and J by 5 bases.

The chain is built from TRBV4-1 and TRBJ1-1, with a tentative D call TRBD1 (5 bases). The germline CDR1 and CDR2 sequences are MGHRA and YSYEKL. The CDR3 is 14 residues long. The V end was cut by 0 bases, the J end by 11 bases, with 16 bases between. The CDR3 protein is CASSQEYGATVAFF. As DNA, the CDR3 is TGCGCCAGCAGCCAAGAGTATGGGGCGACGGTGGCTTTCTTT.

The J gene is TRBJ2-5, the V gene TRBV24-1, with 10 bases fitting TRBD1. J was trimmed by 4 bases and V by 3 bases; bases with no gene match: 10. CDR1 and CDR2 from the germline V gene are KGHDR and SFDVKD. This CDR3 has 17 residues. The CDR3 DNA reads TGTGCCACCAGTGATCCGGACAGGGGGGGAAGAGGAGAGACCCAGTACTTC. This encodes CATSDPDRGGRGETQYF.

This clonotype was recorded a few times. The V gene is TRBV12-3 or TRBV12-4, the J gene TRBJ1-4; D remains ambiguous. V gave up 3 bases and J gave up 7 bases, with 6 bases separating them. This CDR3 has 12 residues. The CDR3 DNA reads as TGTGCCAGCAGTTTGAGGGCTGAAAAACTGTTTTTT. Translation gives CASSLRAEKLFF.